Below, 21 T cell receptor beta chains from the same sample are listed, as sequenced in a study of T cell changes during pregnancy in multiple sclerosis. The table came from immunoSEQ multiplex PCR; TCRdb's copy has only in-frame clones and leaves some out. This table holds fewer than 60,000 clones, about 90% found once. The sequences come from CD8+ T cells from peripheral blood mononuclear cells, collected after pregnancy. These receptors were collected from a female donor with multiple sclerosis, enrolled in a pregnancy study.

The count of this clone is one. The rearrangement links TRBV5-6 to TRBJ2-7; D perhaps matches TRBD2 (5 bases). The CDR3 has 12 residues. Germline CDR1 SGHDT, CDR2 YYEEEE. Between the trimmed V and J ends, which lost 4 bases and 0 bases, there was a span of 5 bases. The CDR3 here is CASSGSSYEQYF. The CDR3 DNA reads TGTGCCAGCAGCGGGAGCTCCTACGAGCAGTACTTC. The full variable domain, rest sourced from reference TRBV5-6 and TRBJ2-7, is DAGVTQSPTHLIKTRGQQVTLRCSPKSGHDTVSWYQQALGQGPQFIFQYYEEEERQRGNFPDRFSGHQFPNYSSELNVNALLLGDSALYLCASSGSSYEQYFGPGTRLTVT.

The chain couples TRBV6-5 to TRBJ2-7; a possible D gene is TRBD2 (6 bases). Germline values: CDR1 MNHEY, CDR2 SVGAGI. V was pared by 2 bases and J by 1 base, with 9 bases between. The CDR3 consists of 14 residues. CDR3 protein: CASSYGGVSYEQYF. CDR3 DNA sequence: TGTGCCAGCAGTTACGGCGGGGTGTCCTACGAGCAGTACTTC.

The CDR3 protein is CASSFDTADTQYF. The CDR3 DNA sequence: TGTGCCAGCAGCTTTGACACCGCAGATACGCAGTATTTT. The gene calls are TRBV5-6 and TRBJ2-3; D not resolved. The CDR3 consists of 13 residues. Trimming left V 2 bases short and J 4 bases short, with 8 bases between. From germline, CDR1 is SGHDT and CDR2 YYEEEE.

This chain joins TRBV9 and TRBJ1-1; 7 bases are shared with TRBD1. V lost 3 bases to trimming and J lost 0 bases; unmatched junction nucleotides: 14. Germline V gives CDR1 SGDLS, CDR2 YYNGEE. There are 18 residues in the CDR3. CDR3 nucleotides: TGTGCCAGCAGCGCGTACGATAACAGACAGGGTTTGAACACTGAAGCTTTCTTT. The encoded protein is CASSAYDNRQGLNTEAFF.

The chain is built from TRBV19 and TRBJ1-1, with D uncertain. CDR3 length: 15 amino acids. The germline V and J ends were trimmed by 3 bases and 2 bases, with 13 bases remaining between them. The germline V gene encodes CDR1 LNHDA and CDR2 SQIVND (reference sequence). The CDR3 sequence: CASSISLGSNTEAFF. The CDR3 coding sequence is TGTGCCAGTAGTATCAGTTTGGGCAGTAACACTGAAGCTTTCTTT.

CDR3 coding DNA: TGTGCCAGTAGCCCCGATCAGACAGGATACACTGAAGCTTTCTTT. Protein: CASSPDQTGYTEAFF. The chain joins TRBV19 to TRBJ1-1; D perhaps matches TRBD1 (6 bases). CDR3 length: 15 residues. Looked up from germline, CDR1 is LNHDA and CDR2 is SQIVND (reference sequence). Trimming shortened V by 6 bases and J by 3 bases, and 17 bases separated the two germline ends.

This clone was counted once. The genes are TRBV6-5 and TRBJ2-7; tentative D call: TRBD2 (5 bases). This CDR3 is built from 12 residues. Germline V gene lookup returns CDR1 MNHEY and CDR2 SVGAGI. Trimming pared 5 bases from V and 7 bases from J, leaving 12 bases between. The CDR3 reads CASSPSTGEQYF. In nucleotides, the CDR3 is TGTGCCAGCAGTCCGTCGACGGGAGAGCAGTACTTC.

The rearrangement links TRBV6-5 to TRBJ1-1; TRBD1 agrees at 7 bases. CDR1 and CDR2 from the germline V gene are MNHEY and SVGAGI. This CDR3 contains 11 residues. J was trimmed by 10 bases and V by 7 bases; bases with no gene match: 6. The CDR3, as DNA: TGTGCCAGCACCTTAGACAGGGTAGCTTTCTTT. Translated: CASTLDRVAFF.

The chain recombines TRBV28 with TRBJ1-1, with a tentative D call TRBD1 (6 bases). The CDR3 contains 14 residues. Deletions cut 5 bases from V and 5 bases from J, with 15 bases between. Germline V gene sequence: CDR1 MDHEN, CDR2 SYDVKM. CDR3 DNA: TGTGCCAGCAGTGCAGAACAGGGATGGACTGAAGCTTTCTTT. Translating gives CASSAEQGWTEAFF. The variable domain in full, with the rest retrieved from reference TRBV28 and TRBJ1-1, is DVKVTQSSRYLVKRTGEKVFLECVQDMDHENMFWYRQDPGLGLRLIYFSYDVKMKEKGDIPEGYSVSREKKERFSLILESASTNQTSMYLCASSAEQGWTEAFFGQGTRLTVV.

The CDR3: CASSVGGPGELFF. The CDR3 bases are TGTGCCAGCAGCGTAGGAGGCCCCGGGGAGCTGTTTTTT. This chain links TRBV9 with TRBJ2-2, with D unclear. V lost 0 bases to trimming and J lost 6 bases, with 6 bases between them. CDR3 size: 13 residues. CDR1 SGDLS and CDR2 YYNGEE come from the germline V gene.

This clone was picked up one time. V and J are TRBV27 and TRBJ2-3; 7 positions agree with TRBD1. This CDR3 is built from 14 residues. Per germline, CDR1 MNHEY and CDR2 SMNVEV (reference sequence). After removal of 5 bases from V and 2 bases from J, the junction contained 4 bases not matched to a gene. The CDR3 coding sequence is TGTGCCAGCAGTCCAGGGACAGTCACAGATACGCAGTATTTT. Its protein product is CASSPGTVTDTQYF.

The J gene is TRBJ2-3, the V gene TRBV6-1, with 11 bases aligning to TRBD2. V dropped 5 bases and J dropped 4; count of bases not matched to a gene: 5. The CDR3 is 15 amino acids. Germline V gene lookup returns CDR1 MNHNS and CDR2 SASEGT. The CDR3: CASSSSGGAPDTQYF. CDR3 in DNA: TGTGCCAGCAGTAGTAGCGGGGGGGCCCCAGATACGCAGTATTTT.

The gene calls are TRBV2 and TRBJ2-1, with 9 bases that match TRBD2. CDR3 length: 14 amino acids. V shed 7 bases and J 6 bases; nucleotides not matched to a gene: 7. The germline V gene encodes CDR1 SNHLY and CDR2 FYNNEI. The CDR3 region is CASIASGAGNEQFF. The CDR3 DNA reads as TGTGCCAGCATCGCTAGCGGGGCGGGCAATGAGCAGTTCTTC.

This clone was counted once. V and J are TRBV5-4 and TRBJ2-7, with TRBD2 as a possible D gene (6 bases). In germline, CDR1 is SGHNT, CDR2 YYREEE (reference sequence). The CDR3 runs 13 residues. Trimming pared 5 bases from V and 6 bases from J, leaving 15 bases between. The CDR3 reads CASSQDPEGEQYF. The CDR3 nucleotides read TGTGCCAGCAGTCAAGACCCGGAGGGCGAGCAGTACTTC.

The rearrangement joins TRBV6-6 to TRBJ1-1; TRBD1 might be the D (6 bases). Germline V lookup: CDR1 MNHNY, CDR2 SVGAGI (reference sequence). The CDR3 has 12 amino acids. Between the trimmed V and J ends, which lost 5 bases and 6 bases, there was a span of 10 bases. The CDR3: CASSIQGSEAFF. CDR3 coding DNA: TGTGCCAGCAGTATACAGGGCTCTGAAGCTTTCTTT.

The rearrangement links TRBV6-4 to TRBJ2-2; 7 bases match TRBD1. V lost 2 bases, J lost 4 bases, and 4 bases stayed unmatched. Germline V gene sequence: CDR1 MRHNA, CDR2 SNTAGT. There are 15 residues in the CDR3. The CDR3 coding sequence is TGTGCCAGCAGTGACCCGGACAGGACCACCGGGGAGCTGTTTTTT. Amino acids: CASSDPDRTTGELFF.

J is TRBJ2-5 and V is TRBV7-8; 10 bases map to TRBD2. Germline CDR1 and CDR2: SGHVS and FQNEAQ. The CDR3 is 15 residues long. After removal of 5 bases from V and 4 bases from J, the junction contained 7 bases not matched to a gene. Written as DNA, the CDR3 is TGTGCCAGCAGCCCAAGGTCTAGCGGGGGAGAGACCCAGTACTTC. Translating gives CASSPRSSGGETQYF.

V gene TRBV7-6 combines with J gene TRBJ1-1; 10 bases match TRBD1. The CDR3 runs to 16 residues. Losses at the gene ends were 5 bases for V and 5 bases for J; bases not matched to a gene: 11. Germline V CDR1 and CDR2: SGHVS, FNYEAQ. CDR3 DNA: TGTGCCAGCAGCCCCAGTAGGGACAGGGGTTTGACTGAAGCTTTCTTT. Translation gives CASSPSRDRGLTEAFF.

The chain employs TRBV5-4 and TRBJ2-1; 8 nucleotides align to TRBD1. Germline CDR1 is SGHNT and CDR2 is YYREEE (reference sequence). CDR3 size: 17 residues. V trimming: 1 base; J trimming: 3 bases; junction bases outside the gene matches: 9. For the CDR3, the DNA is TGTGCCAGCAGCTTGCCCACAGGGACAGGTCTCTACAATGAGCAGTTCTTC. The encoded protein is CASSLPTGTGLYNEQFF.

V usage is TRBV11-2 and J usage is TRBJ2-1, with TRBD2 identical over 7 bases. This CDR3 contains 18 residues. V trimming: 0 bases; J trimming: 5 bases; junction bases outside the gene matches: 13. Germline V gene data show CDR1 as SGHAT and CDR2 as FQNNGV. CDR3 nucleotide sequence: TGTGCCAGCAGCTTAGATCTTGGTGGGACTATGGCAAACAATGAGCAGTTCTTC. Its protein product is CASSLDLGGTMANNEQFF.

The gene calls are TRBV6-1 and TRBJ1-2; D gene unclear. Germline values: CDR1 MNHNS, CDR2 SASEGT. This CDR3 has 13 amino acids. Trimming took 11 bases from V and 1 from J, leaving 14 bases between them. In DNA, the CDR3 is TGTGCCGCCGCCCCCCCCTATAACTATGGCTACACCTTC. This codes for CAAAPPYNYGYTF.